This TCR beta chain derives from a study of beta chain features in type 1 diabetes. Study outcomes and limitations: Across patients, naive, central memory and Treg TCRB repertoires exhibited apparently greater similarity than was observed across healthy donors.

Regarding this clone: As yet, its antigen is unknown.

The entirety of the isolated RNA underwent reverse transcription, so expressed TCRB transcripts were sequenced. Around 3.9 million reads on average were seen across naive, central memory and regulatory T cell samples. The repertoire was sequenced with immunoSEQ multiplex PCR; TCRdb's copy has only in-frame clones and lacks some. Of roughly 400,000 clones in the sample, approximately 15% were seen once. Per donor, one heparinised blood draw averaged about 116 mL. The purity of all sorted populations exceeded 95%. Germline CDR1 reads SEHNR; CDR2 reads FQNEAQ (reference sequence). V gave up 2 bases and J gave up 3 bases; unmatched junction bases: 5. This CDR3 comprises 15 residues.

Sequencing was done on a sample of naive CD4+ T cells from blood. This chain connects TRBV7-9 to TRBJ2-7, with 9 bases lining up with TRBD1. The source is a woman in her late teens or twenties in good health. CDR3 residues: CASSLLGQGYYEQYF. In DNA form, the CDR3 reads TGTGCCAGCAGCTTATTGGGACAGGGTTACTACGAGCAGTACTTC.